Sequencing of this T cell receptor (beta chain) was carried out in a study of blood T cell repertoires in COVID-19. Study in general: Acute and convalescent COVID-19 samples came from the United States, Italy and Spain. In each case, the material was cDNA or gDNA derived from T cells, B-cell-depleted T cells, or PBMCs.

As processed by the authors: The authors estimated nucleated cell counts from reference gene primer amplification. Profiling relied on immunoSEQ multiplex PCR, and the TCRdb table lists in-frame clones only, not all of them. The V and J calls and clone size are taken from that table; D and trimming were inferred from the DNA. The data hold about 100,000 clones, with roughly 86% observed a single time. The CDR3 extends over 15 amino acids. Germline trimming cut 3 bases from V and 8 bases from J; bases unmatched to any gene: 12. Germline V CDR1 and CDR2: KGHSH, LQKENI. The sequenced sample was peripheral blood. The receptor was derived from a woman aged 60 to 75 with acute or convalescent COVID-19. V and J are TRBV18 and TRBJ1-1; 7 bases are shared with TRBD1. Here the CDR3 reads CASSPVTGSGEEAFF. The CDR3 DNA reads TGTGCCAGCTCACCGGTGACAGGGTCTGGGGAAGAAGCTTTCTTT.